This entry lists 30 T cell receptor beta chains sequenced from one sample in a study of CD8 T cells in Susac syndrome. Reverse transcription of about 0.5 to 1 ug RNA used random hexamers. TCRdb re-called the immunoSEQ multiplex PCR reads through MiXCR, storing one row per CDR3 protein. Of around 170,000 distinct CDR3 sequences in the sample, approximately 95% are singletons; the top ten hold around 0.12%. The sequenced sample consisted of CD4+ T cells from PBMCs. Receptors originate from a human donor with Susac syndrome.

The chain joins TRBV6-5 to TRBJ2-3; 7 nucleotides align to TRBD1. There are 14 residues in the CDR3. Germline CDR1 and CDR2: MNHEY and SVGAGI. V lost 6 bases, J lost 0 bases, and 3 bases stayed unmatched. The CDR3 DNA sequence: TGTGCCAGCAGCGGGACAGCTAGCACAGATACGCAGTATTTT. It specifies CASSGTASTDTQYF.

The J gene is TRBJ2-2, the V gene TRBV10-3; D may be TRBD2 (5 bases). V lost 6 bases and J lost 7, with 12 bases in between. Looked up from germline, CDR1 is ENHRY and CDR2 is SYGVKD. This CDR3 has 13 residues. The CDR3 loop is CAIRRSGGGELFF. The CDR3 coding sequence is TGTGCCATCAGGCGAAGCGGTGGCGGGGAGCTGTTTTTT.

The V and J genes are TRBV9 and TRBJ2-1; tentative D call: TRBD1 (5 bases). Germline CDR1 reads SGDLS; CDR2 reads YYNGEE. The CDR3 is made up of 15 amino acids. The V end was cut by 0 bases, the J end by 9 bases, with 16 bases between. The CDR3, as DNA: TGTGCCAGCAGCGTAGGTCCCAGGGCTCTTCTTGAGCAGTTCTTC. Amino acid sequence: CASSVGPRALLEQFF. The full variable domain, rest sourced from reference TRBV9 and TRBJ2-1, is DSGVTQTPKHLITATGQRVTLRCSPRSGDLSVYWYQQSLDQGLQFLIQYYNGEERAKGNILERFSAQQFPDLHSELNLSSLELGDSALYFCASSVGPRALLEQFFGPGTRLTVL.

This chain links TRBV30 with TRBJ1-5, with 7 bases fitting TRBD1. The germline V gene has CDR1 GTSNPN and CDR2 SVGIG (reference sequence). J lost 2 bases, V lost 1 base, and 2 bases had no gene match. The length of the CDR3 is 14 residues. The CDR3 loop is CAWSGQGGNQPQHF. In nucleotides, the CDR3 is TGTGCCTGGAGTGGACAGGGAGGCAATCAGCCCCAGCATTTT.

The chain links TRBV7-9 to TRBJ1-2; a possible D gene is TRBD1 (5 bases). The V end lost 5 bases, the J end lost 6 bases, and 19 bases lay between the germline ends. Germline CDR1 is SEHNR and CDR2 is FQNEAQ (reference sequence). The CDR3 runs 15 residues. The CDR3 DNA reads TGTGCCAGCAGCCCACTCCCCAGGGCGTCTGATGGCTACACCTTC. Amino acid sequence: CASSPLPRASDGYTF. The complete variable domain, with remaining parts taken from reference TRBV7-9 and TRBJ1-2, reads DTGVSQNPRHKITKRGQNVTFRCDPISEHNRLYWYRQTLGQGPEFLTYFQNEAQLEKSRLLSDRFSAERPKGSFSTLEIQRTEQGDSAMYLCASSPLPRASDGYTFGSGTRLTVV.

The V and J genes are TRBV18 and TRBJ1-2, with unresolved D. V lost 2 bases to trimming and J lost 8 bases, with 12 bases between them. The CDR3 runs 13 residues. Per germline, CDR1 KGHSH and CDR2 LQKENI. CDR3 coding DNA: TGTGCCAGCTCACCATCGGAGGGTCAAGGCTACACCTTC. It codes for CASSPSEGQGYTF.

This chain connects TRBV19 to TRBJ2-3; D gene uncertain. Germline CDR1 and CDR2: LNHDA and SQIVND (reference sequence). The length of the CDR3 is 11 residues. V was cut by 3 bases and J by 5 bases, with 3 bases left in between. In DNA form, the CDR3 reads TGTGCCAGTAGTATCTTAGATACGCAGTATTTT. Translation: CASSILDTQYF. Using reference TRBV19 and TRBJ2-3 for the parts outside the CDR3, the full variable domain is DGGITQSPKYLFRKEGQNVTLSCEQNLNHDAMYWYRQDPGQGLRLIYYSQIVNDFQKGDIAEGYSVSREKKESFPLTVTSAQKNPTAFYLCASSILDTQYFGPGTRLTVL.

Written as DNA, the CDR3 is TGCGCCAGCAGCCAATTACCGGGACAGGGGGCCGGTAATCAGCCCCAGCATTTT. Translated, it gives CASSQLPGQGAGNQPQHF. The chain is built from TRBV4-1 and TRBJ1-5; 12 bases agree with TRBD1. With V trimmed by 2 bases and J by 4 bases, 9 bases remained unmatched. The CDR3 loop spans 18 amino acids. CDR1 is MGHRA, CDR2 YSYEKL, per germline.

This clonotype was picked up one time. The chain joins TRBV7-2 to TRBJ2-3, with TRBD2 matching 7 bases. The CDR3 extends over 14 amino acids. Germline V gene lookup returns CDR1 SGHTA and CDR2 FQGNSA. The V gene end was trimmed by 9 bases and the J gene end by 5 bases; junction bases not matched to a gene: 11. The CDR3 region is CASQTGWGGDTQYF. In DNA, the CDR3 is TGTGCCAGTCAAACCGGATGGGGGGGAGATACGCAGTATTTT.

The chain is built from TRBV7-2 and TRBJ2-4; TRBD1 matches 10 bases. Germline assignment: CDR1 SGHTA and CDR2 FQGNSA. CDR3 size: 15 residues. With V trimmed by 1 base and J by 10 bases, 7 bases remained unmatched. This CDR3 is CASSLVSRDRGIQYF. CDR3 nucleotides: TGTGCCAGCAGCTTAGTCAGTCGGGACAGGGGAATTCAGTACTTC.

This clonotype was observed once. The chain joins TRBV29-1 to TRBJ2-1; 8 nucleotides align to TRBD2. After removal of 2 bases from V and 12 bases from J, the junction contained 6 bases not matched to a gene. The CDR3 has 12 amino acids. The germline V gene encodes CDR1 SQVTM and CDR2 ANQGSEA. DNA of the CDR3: TGCAGCGTTGAACCGGGAGGGCTCCGGCAGTTCTTC. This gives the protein CSVEPGGLRQFF.

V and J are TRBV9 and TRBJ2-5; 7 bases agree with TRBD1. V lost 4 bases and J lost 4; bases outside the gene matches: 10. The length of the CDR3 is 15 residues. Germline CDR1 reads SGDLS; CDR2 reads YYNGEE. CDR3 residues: CASSSRQGGPETQYF. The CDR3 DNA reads TGTGCCAGCAGCTCCAGACAGGGCGGCCCAGAGACCCAGTACTTC.

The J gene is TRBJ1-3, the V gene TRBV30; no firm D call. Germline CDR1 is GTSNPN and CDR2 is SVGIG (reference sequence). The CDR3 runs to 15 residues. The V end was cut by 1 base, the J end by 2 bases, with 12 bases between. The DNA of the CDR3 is TGTGCCTGGAGTGCTTTGATGGCTGCTGGAAACACCATATATTTT. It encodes CAWSALMAAGNTIYF. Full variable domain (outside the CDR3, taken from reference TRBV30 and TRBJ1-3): SQTIHQWPATLVQPVGSPLSLECTVEGTSNPNLYWYRQAAGRGLQLLFYSVGIGQISSEVPQNLSASRPQDRQFILSSKKLLLSDSGFYLCAWSALMAAGNTIYFGEGSWLTVV.

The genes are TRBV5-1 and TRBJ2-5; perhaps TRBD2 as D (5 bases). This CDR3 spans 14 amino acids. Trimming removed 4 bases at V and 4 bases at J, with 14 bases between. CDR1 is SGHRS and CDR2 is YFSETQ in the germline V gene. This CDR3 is CASSHPTSLETQYF. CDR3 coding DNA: TGCGCCAGCAGCCATCCCACTAGTCTAGAGACCCAGTACTTC. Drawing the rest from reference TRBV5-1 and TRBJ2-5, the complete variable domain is KAGVTQTPRYLIKTRGQQVTLSCSPISGHRSVSWYQQTPGQGLQFLFEYFSETQRNKGNFPGRFSGRQFSNSRSEMNVSTLELGDSALYLCASSHPTSLETQYFGPGTRLLVL.

CDR3 amino acids: CATGQGLNEQFF. The CDR3 nucleotides are TGTGCCACGGGACAGGGGTTGAATGAGCAGTTCTTC. The chain is built from TRBV24-1 and TRBJ2-1, with TRBD1 matching over 10 bases. The length of the CDR3 is 12 residues. Germline assignment: CDR1 KGHDR and CDR2 SFDVKD. The V segment lost 10 bases and the J segment 7 bases; nucleotides outside the gene matches: 3.

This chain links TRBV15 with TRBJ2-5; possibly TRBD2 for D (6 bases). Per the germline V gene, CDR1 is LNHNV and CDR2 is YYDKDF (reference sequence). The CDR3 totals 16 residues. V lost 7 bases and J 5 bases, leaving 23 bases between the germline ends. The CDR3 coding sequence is TGTGCCACCACGCGGGGACCCCCGAGGCGGTGGGAGACCCAGTACTTC. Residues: CATTRGPPRRWETQYF.

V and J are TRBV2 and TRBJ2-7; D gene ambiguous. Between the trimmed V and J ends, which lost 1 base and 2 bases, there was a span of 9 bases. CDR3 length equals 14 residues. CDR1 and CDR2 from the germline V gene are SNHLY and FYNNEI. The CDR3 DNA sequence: TGTGCCAGCAGTGAAGGGTGGCATCCCTACGAGCAGTACGTC. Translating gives CASSEGWHPYEQYV.

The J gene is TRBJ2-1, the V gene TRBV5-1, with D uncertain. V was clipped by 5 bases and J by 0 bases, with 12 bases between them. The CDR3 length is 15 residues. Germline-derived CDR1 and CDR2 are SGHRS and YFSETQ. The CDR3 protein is CASRSDGSSYNEQFF. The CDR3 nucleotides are TGCGCCAGCAGGTCGGACGGAAGCTCCTACAATGAGCAGTTCTTC.

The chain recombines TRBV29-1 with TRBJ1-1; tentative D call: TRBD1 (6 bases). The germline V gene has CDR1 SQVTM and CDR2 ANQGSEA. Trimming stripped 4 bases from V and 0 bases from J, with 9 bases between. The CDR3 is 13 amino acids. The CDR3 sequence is CSVVTGLNTEAFF. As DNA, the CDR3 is TGCAGCGTTGTGACAGGATTGAACACTGAAGCTTTCTTT.

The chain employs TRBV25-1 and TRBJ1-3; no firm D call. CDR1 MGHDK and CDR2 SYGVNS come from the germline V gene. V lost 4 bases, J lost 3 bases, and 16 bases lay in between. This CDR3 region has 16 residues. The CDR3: CASSGPPGRSGNTIYF. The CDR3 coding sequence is TGTGCCAGCAGTGGCCCTCCCGGAAGGAGTGGAAACACCATATATTTT.

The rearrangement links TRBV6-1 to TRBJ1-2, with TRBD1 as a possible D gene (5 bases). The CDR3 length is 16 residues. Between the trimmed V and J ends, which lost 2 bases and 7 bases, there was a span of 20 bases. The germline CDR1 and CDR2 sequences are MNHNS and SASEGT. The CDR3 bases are TGTGCCAGCAGTGAACGGACGGGACTCCTAAGTCGTGGCTACACCTTC. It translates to CASSERTGLLSRGYTF.

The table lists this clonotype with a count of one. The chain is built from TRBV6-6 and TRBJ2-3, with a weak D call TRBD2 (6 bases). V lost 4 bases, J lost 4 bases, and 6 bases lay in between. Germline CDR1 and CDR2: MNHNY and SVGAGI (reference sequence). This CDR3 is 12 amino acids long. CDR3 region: CASSWGADTQYF. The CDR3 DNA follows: TGTGCCAGCAGTTGGGGGGCAGATACGCAGTATTTT.

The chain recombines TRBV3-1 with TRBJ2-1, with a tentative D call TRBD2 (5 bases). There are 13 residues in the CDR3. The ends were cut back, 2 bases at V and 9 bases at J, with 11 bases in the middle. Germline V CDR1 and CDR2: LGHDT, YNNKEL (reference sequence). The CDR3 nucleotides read TGTGCCAGCAGCCAATCGGGGTCCGTTGAGCAGTTCTTC. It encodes CASSQSGSVEQFF.

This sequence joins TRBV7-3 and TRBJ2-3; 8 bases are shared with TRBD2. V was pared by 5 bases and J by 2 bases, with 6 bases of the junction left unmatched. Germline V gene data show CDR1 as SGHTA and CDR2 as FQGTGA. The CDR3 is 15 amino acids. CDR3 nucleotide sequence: TGTGCCAGCAGCCAGATTAGCGGGGCCACAGATACGCAGTATTTT. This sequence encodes CASSQISGATDTQYF.

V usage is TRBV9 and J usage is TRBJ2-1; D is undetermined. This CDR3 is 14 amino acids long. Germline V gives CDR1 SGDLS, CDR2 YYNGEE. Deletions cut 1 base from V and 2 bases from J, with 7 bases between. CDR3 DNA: TGTGCCAGCAGCGTAAGCCCGACCTACAATGAGCAGTTCTTC. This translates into CASSVSPTYNEQFF.

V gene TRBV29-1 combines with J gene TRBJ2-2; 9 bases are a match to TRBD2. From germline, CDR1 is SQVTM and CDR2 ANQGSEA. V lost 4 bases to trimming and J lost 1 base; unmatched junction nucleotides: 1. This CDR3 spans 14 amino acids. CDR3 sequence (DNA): TGCAGCGTTGCACTAGCGGGGAACACCGGGGAGCTGTTTTTT. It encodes CSVALAGNTGELFF.

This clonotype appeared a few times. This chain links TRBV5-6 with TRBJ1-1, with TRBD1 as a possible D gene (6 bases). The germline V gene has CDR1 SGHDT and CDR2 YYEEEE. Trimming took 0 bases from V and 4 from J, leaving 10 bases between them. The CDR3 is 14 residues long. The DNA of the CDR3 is TGTGCCAGCAGCTTGGCGGGCAGGGGCACTGAAGCTTTCTTT. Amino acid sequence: CASSLAGRGTEAFF.

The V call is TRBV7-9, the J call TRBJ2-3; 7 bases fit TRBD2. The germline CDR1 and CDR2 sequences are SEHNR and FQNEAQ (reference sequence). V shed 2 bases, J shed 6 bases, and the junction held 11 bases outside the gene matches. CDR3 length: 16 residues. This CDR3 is CASSLTSWGTTDTQYF. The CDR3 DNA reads TGTGCCAGCAGCTTAACCTCGTGGGGGACTACTGATACGCAGTATTTT.

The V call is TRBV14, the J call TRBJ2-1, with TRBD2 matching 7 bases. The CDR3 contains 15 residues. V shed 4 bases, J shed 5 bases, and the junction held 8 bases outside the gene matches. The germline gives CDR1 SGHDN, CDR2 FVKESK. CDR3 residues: CASSRERGRDNEQFF. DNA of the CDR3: TGTGCCAGCAGCCGAGAGCGGGGCCGGGACAATGAGCAGTTCTTC.

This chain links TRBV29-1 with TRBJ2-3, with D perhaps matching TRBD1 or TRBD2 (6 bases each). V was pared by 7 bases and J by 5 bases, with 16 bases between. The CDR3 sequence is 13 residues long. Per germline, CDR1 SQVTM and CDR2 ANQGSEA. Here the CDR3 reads CSAEGGYGDTQYF. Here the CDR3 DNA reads TGCAGCGCCGAGGGGGGCTATGGAGATACGCAGTATTTT.